The rows below give T cell receptor beta chains drawn from one sample of a study of brain metastases from non-small cell lung cancer. Clones were sequenced by immunoSEQ multiplex PCR, and TCRdb holds only the in-frame ones, with some missing. Counted here are under 2,500 clones, around 85% occurring once; the ten biggest clones make up about 11%. The sequencing input was tumor-adjacent normal tissue. The receptors were gathered from a donor at least 40 years old with non-small cell lung cancer. The CDR3 runs from the conserved cysteine through the conserved F or W. The D gene is left open where the match is weak. Only part of the rows carry a size: once, few, many, or a class if the clone is expanded.

j_call v_call d_call clone_size cdr3_aa cdr3_nt
TRBJ1-5 TRBV4-1 NA few CASSGAGSNQPQHF TGCGCCAGCAGCGGGGCAGGGAGCAATCAGCCCCAGCATTTT
TRBJ2-4 TRBV10-3 TRBD1 NA CAISLDRAEHQYF TGTGCCATCAGTCTTGACAGGGCAGAACATCAGTACTTC
TRBJ2-1 TRBV27 NA NA CASSLITGAGNEQFF TGTGCCAGCAGTTTAATAACCGGGGCGGGCAATGAGCAGTTCTTC
TRBJ2-3 TRBV3-1/TRBV3-2 NA NA CASSQVGGASTDTQYF TGTGCCAGCAGCCAAGTCGGAGGGGCTAGCACAGATACGCAGTATTTT
TRBJ1-1 TRBV28 NA NA CASSLLGTTEAFF TGTGCCAGCAGTTTACTAGGGACCACTGAAGCTTTCTTT
TRBJ1-6 TRBV28 TRBD1 once CASSHQTGGLLHF TGTGCTAGCAGCCACCAGACAGGGGGCCTCCTCCACTTT
TRBJ2-3 TRBV6-4 NA NA CASSDRLGGPDTQYF TGTGCCAGCAGTGACCGACTGGGGGGTCCAGATACGCAGTATTTT
TRBJ2-7 TRBV4-1 NA NA CASSQVWGTSYEQYF TGCGCCAGCAGCCAAGTTTGGGGGACCAGCTACGAGCAGTACTTC
TRBJ1-1 TRBV5-6 NA once CASSLARFTEAFF TGTGCCAGCAGCTTGGCCCGGTTCACTGAAGCTTTCTTT
TRBJ2-2 TRBV6-2/TRBV6-3 TRBD2 NA CASSYPVGGGTGELFF TGTGCCAGCAGTTACCCCGTTGGCGGGGGGACCGGGGAGCTGTTTTTT
TRBJ1-6 TRBV6-1 TRBD1 NA CASSPTGGREPLHF TGTGCCAGCAGCCCGACAGGGGGCCGGGAGCCCCTCCACTTT
TRBJ2-3 TRBV27 NA NA CASSPKTDTQYF TGTGCCAGCAGTCCTAAAACAGATACGCAGTATTTT
TRBJ2-1 TRBV6-1 NA NA CASSEVQAMYNEQFF TGTGCCAGCAGTGAAGTTCAAGCCATGTACAATGAGCAGTTCTTC
TRBJ2-7 TRBV24-1 TRBD1 NA CATSDSGTGAHEQYF TGTGCCACCAGTGACTCCGGGACAGGGGCCCACGAGCAGTACTTC
TRBJ2-3 TRBV27 TRBD2 NA CASSFLAVSTDTQYF TGTGCCAGCAGTTTCCTAGCGGTGAGCACAGATACGCAGTATTTT
TRBJ1-1 TRBV6-5 TRBD1 NA CASILGQGQAFF TGTGCCAGCATCCTAGGACAGGGTCAAGCTTTCTTT
TRBJ2-7 TRBV10-3 NA NA CAISESRQEPYEQYF TGTGCCATCAGTGAGTCCCGGCAGGAGCCCTACGAGCAGTACTTC
TRBJ1-1 TRBV27 NA few CASSFKGGVGISRVTEAFF TGTGCCAGCAGTTTCAAAGGGGGGGTGGGCATAAGTAGGGTCACTGAAGCTTTCTTT
TRBJ2-7 TRBV27 TRBD2 once CASSPGGDYEQYF TGTGCCAGCAGTCCCGGGGGGGACTACGAGCAGTACTTC
TRBJ2-7 TRBV4-3 TRBD1 NA CASSQDRGLSYEQYF TGCGCCAGCAGCCAGGACAGGGGCCTTTCCTACGAGCAGTACTTC
TRBJ1-6 TRBV14 NA NA CASSPSGSGNSPLHF TGTGCCAGCAGTCCTTCAGGGTCGGGTAATTCACCCCTCCACTTT
TRBJ1-1 TRBV27 TRBD1 NA CASSLSTGGNTEAFF TGTGCCAGCAGTTTATCGACAGGGGGCAACACTGAAGCTTTCTTT
TRBJ1-6 TRBV7-2 NA NA CASSFLNNSPLHF TGTGCCAGCAGCTTTCTGAATAATTCACCCCTCCACTTT
TRBJ1-1 TRBV28 NA NA CASSLSGTNGGAFF TGTGCCAGCAGTTTATCCGGGACAAATGGGGGAGCTTTCTTT
TRBJ2-2 TRBV3-1/TRBV3-2 NA NA CASSQGVGDSTGELFF TGTGCCAGCAGCCAAGGGGTAGGGGACTCCACCGGGGAGCTGTTTTTT
TRBJ1-4 TRBV28 NA NA CASSFRQSYEKLFF TGTGCCAGCAGTTTTAGGCAGAGCTATGAAAAACTGTTTTTT
TRBJ1-5 TRBV7-8 NA NA CASSRGSNQPQHF TGTGCCAGCAGCCGGGGGAGCAATCAGCCCCAGCATTTT
TRBJ1-2 TRBV19 NA NA CASIKRDNYGYTF TGTGCCAGTATCAAGAGGGATAACTATGGCTACACCTTC
TRBJ2-7 TRBV3-1/TRBV3-2 TRBD1 NA CASSQTGAYEQYF TGTGCCAGCAGCCAGACAGGGGCCTACGAGCAGTACTTC
TRBJ1-2 TRBV4-2 NA NA CASSQEGLLYGYTF TGTGCCAGCAGCCAAGAGGGGCTGCTCTATGGCTACACCTTC